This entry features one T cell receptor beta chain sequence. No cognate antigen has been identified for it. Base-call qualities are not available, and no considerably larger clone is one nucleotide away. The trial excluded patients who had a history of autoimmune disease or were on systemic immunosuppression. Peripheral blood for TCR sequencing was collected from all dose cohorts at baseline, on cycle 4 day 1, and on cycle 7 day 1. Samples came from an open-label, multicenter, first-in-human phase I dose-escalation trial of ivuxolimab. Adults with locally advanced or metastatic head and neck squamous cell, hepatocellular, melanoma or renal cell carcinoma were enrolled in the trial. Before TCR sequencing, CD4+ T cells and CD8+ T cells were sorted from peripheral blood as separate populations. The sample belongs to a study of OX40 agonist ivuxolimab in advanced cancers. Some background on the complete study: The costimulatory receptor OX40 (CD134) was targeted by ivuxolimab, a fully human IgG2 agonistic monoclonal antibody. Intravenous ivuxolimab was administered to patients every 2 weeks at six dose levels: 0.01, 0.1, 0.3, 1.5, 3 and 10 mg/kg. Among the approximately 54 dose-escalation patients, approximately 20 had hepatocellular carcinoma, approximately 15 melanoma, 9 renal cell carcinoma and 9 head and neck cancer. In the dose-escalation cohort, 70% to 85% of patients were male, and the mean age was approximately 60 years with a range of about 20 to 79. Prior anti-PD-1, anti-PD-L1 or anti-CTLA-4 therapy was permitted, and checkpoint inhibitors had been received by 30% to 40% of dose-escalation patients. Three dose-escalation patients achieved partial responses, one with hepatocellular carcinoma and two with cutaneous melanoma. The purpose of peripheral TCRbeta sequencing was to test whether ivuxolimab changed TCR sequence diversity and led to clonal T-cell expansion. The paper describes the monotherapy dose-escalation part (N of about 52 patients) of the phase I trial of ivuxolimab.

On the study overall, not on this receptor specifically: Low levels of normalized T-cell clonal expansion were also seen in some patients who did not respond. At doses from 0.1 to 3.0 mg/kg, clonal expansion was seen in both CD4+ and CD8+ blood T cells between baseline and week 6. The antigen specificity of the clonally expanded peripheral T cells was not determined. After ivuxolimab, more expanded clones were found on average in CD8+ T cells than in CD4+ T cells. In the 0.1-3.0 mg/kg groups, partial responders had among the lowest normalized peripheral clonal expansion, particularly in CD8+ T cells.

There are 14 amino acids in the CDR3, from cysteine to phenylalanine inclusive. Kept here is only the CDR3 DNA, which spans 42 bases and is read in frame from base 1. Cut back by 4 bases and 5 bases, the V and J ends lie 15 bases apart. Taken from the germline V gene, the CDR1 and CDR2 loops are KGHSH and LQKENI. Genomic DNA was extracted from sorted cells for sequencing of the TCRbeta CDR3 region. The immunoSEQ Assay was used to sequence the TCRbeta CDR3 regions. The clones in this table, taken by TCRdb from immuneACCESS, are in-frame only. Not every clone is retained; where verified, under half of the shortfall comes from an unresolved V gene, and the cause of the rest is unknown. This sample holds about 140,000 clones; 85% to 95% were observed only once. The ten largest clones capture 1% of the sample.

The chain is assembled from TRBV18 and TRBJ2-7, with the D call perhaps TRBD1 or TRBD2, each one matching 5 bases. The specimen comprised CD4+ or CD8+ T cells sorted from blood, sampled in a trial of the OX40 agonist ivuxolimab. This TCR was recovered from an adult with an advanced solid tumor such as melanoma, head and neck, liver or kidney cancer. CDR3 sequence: CASSREGIRNEQYF. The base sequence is TGTGCCAGCTCACGAGAGGGGATTCGGAACGAGCAGTACTTC.